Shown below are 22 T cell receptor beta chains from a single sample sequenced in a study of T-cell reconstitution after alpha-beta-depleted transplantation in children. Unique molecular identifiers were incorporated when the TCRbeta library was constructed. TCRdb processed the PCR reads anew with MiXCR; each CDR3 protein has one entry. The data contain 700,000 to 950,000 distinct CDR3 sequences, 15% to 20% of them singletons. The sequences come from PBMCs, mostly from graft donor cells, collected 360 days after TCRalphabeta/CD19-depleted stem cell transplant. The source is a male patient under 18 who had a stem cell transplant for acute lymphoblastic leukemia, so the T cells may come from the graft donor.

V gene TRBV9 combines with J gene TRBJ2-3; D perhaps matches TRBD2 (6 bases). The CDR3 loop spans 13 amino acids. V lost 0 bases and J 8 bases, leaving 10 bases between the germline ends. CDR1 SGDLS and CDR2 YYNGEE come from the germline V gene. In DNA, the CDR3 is TGTGCCAGCAGCGTAGGTCGGGAGAGTACGCAGTATTTT. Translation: CASSVGRESTQYF.

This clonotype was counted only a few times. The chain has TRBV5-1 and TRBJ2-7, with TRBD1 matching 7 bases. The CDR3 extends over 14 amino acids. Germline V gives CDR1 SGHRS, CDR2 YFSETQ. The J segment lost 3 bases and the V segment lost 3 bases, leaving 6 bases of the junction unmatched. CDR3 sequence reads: CASSSNRGHYEQYF. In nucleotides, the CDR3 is TGCGCCAGCAGCTCAAACAGGGGCCACTACGAGCAGTACTTC.

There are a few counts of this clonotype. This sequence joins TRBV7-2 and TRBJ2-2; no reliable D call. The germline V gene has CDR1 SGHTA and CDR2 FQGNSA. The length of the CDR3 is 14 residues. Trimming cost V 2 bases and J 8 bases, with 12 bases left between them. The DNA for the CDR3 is TGTGCCAGCAGCTTAAGAAAAGCTGCGGGGGAGCTGTTTTTT. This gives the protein CASSLRKAAGELFF.

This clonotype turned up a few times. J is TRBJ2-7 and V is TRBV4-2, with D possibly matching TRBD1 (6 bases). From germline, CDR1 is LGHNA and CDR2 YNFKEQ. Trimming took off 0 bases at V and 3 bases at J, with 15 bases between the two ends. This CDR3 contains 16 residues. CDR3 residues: CASSQDTNRENYEQYF. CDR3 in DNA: TGTGCCAGCAGCCAAGATACGAACAGGGAGAACTACGAGCAGTACTTC.

CDR3 loop: CSARVTGLQETQYF. In DNA form, the CDR3 reads TGCAGTGCTAGGGTGACAGGGCTACAAGAGACCCAGTACTTC. The chain couples TRBV20-1 to TRBJ2-5; 7 positions agree with TRBD1. Germline-derived CDR1 and CDR2 are DFQATT and SNEGSKA (reference sequence). The CDR3 has 14 amino acids. V lost 3 bases, J lost 2 bases, and 6 bases stayed unmatched.

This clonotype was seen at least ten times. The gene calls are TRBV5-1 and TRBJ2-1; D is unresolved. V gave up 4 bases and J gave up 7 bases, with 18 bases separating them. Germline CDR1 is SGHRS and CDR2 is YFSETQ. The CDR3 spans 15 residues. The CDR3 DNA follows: TGCGCCAGCAGCCCTGGAGTGCAGTTGGGGAATGAGCAGTTCTTC. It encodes CASSPGVQLGNEQFF. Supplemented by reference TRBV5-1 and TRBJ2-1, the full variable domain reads KAGVTQTPRYLIKTRGQQVTLSCSPISGHRSVSWYQQTPGQGLQFLFEYFSETQRNKGNFPGRFSGRQFSNSRSEMNVSTLELGDSALYLCASSPGVQLGNEQFFGPGTRLTVL.

The CDR3 sequence: CASPQRRYNEQFF. DNA of the CDR3: TGTGCCAGTCCCCAGCGGCGCTACAATGAGCAGTTCTTC. This chain joins TRBV2 and TRBJ2-1; weak D call: TRBD2 (5 bases). CDR1 and CDR2 (germline): SNHLY, FYNNEI. V shed 9 bases and J shed 3 bases, with 12 bases lying between them. This CDR3 contains 13 residues.

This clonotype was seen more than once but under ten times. The CDR3 loop reads CASGPPTSGSTGELFF. The CDR3 DNA reads TGTGCTAGTGGCCCCCCGACTAGCGGGAGTACCGGGGAGCTGTTTTTT. The chain couples TRBV12-5 to TRBJ2-2; TRBD2 aligns across 12 bases. The CDR3 totals 16 residues. Germline CDR1 reads LGHNT; CDR2 reads FRNRAP. The junction had 7 bases not matched to a gene; V was cut back by 6 bases and J by 5 bases.

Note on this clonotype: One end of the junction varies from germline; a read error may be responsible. The DNA of the CDR3 is TGTGCCACCAAATCCGGGACACAAGAGACCCAGAACTTC. Translating gives CATKSGTQETQNF. V and J are TRBV24-1 and TRBJ2-5, with D possibly matching TRBD1 (6 bases). Germline V lookup: CDR1 KGHDR, CDR2 SFDVKD. The CDR3 is 13 residues long.

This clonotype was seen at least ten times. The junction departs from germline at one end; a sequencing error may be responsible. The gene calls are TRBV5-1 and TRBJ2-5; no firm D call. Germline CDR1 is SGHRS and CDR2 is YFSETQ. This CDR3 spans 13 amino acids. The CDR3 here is CASSLGPEETQYF. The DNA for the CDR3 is TGTGCCAGCAGTTTAGGACCTGAAGAGACCCAGTACTTC.

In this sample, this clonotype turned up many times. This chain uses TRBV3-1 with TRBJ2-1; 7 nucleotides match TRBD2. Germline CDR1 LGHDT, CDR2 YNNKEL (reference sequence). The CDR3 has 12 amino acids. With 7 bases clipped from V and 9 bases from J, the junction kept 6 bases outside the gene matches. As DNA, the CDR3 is TGTGCCAGCATCACCCGCGGGGGTGAGCAGTTCTTC. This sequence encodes CASITRGGEQFF.

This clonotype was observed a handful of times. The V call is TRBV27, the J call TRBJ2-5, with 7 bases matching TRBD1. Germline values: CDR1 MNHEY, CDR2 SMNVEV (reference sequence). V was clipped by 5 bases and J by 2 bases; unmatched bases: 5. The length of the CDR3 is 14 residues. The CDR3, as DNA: TGTGCCAGCAGTGGAAGACAGGGACAAGAGACCCAGTACTTC. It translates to CASSGRQGQETQYF.

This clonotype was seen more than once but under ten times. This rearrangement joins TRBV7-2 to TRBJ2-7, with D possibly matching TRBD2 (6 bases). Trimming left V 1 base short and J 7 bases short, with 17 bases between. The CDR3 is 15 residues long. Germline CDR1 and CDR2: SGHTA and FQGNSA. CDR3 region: CASSLVRRVEGEQYF. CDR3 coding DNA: TGTGCCAGCAGCTTAGTTCGCAGGGTGGAGGGGGAGCAGTACTTC.

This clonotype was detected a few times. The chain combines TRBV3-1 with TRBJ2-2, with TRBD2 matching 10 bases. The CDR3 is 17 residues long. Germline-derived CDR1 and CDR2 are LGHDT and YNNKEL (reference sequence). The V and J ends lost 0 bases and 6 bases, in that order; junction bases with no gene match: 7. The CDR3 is CASSQDRGSGRSGELFF. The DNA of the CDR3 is TGTGCCAGCAGCCAAGATAGGGGTAGCGGGAGGTCCGGGGAGCTGTTTTTT.

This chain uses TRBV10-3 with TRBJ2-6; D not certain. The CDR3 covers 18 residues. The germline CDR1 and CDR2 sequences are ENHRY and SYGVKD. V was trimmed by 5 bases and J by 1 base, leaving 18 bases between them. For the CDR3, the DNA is TGTGCCATCAGTTTCTTCCCTTCATCCCTTTCTGGGGCCAACGTCCTGACTTTC. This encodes CAISFFPSSLSGANVLTF.

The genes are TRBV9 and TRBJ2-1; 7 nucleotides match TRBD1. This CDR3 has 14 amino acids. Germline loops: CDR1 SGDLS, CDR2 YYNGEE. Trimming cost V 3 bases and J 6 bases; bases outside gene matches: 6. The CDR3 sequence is CASSEQGDLNEQFF. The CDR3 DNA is TGTGCCAGCAGCGAGCAGGGGGACCTCAATGAGCAGTTCTTC.

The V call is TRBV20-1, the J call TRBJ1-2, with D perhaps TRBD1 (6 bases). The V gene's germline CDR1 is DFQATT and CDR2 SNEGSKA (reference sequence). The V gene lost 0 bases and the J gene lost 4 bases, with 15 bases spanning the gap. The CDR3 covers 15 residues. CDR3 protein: CSARDPRQAAYGYTF. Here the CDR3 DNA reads TGCAGTGCTAGAGATCCGAGACAGGCGGCCTATGGCTACACCTTC.

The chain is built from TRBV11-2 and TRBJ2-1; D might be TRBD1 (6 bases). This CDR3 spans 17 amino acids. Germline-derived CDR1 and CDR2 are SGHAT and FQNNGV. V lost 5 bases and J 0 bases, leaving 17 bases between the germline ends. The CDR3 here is CASSPPTGSSSYNEQFF. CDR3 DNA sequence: TGTGCCAGCAGCCCCCCGACAGGCTCAAGCTCCTACAATGAGCAGTTCTTC.

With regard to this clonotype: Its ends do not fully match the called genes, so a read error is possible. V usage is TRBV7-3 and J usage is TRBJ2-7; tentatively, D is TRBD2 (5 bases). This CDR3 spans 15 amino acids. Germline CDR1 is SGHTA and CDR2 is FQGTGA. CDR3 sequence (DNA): TGTGCCAGCAGCCTAACGGGGTCCCCCTCCTACGAGCAGTACTTC. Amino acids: CASSLTGSPSYEQYF.

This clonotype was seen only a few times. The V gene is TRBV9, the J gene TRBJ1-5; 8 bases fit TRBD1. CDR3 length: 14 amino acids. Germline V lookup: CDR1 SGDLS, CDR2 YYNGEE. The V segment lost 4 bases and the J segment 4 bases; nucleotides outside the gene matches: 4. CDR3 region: CASSTGTGNQPQHF. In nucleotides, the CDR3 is TGTGCCAGCAGCACCGGGACAGGAAATCAGCCCCAGCATTTT.

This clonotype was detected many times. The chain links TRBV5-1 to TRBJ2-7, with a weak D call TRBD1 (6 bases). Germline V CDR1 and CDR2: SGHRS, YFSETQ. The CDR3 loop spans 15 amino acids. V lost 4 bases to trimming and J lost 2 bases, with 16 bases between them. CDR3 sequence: CASSQRGSFAYEQYF. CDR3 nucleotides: TGCGCCAGCAGCCAGAGGGGGTCTTTTGCCTACGAGCAGTACTTC.

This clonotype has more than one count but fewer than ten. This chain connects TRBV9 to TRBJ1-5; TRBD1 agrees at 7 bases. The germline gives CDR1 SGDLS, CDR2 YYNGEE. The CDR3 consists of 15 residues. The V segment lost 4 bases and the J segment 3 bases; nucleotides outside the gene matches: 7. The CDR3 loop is CASSPGGRSNQPQHF. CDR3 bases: TGTGCCAGCAGCCCAGGGGGTAGATCCAATCAGCCCCAGCATTTT.